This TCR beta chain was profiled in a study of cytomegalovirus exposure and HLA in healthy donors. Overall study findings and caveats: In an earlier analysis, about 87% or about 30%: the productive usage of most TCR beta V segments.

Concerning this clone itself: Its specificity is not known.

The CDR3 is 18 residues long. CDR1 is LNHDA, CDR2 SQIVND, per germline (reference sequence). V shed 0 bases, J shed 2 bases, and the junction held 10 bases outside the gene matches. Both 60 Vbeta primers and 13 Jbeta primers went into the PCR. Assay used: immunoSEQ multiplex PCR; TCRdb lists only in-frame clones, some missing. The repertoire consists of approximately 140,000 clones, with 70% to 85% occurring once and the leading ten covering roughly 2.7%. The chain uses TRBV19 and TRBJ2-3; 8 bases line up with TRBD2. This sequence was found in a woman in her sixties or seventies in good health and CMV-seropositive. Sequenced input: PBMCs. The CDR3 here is CASSIDRRTSGFTDTQYF. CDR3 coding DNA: TGTGCCAGTAGTATAGATCGCCGAACTAGCGGATTCACAGATACGCAGTATTTT.